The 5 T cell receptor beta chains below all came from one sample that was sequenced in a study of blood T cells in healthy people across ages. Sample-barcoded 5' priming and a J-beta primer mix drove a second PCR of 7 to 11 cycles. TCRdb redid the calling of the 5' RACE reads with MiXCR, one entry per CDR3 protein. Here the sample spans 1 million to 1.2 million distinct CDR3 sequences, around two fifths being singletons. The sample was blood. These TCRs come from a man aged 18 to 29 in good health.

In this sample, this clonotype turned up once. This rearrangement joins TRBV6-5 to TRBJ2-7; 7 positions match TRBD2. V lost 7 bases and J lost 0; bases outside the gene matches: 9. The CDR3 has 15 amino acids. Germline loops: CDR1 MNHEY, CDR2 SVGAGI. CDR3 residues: CASTNGGGSSYEQYF. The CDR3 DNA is TGTGCCAGCACCAACGGGGGAGGGAGCTCCTACGAGCAGTACTTC.

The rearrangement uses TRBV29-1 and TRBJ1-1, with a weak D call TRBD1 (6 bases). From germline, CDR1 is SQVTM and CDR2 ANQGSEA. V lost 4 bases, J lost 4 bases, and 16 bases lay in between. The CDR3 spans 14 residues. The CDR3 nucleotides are TGCAGCGTTGGAAGAGGGGGTCAGGGCACTGAAGCTTTCTTT. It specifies CSVGRGGQGTEAFF.

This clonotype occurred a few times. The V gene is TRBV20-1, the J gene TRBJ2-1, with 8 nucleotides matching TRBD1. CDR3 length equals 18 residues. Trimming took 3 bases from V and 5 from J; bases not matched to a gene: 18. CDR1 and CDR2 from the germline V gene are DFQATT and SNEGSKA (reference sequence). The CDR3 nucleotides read TGCAGTGCTAGCGGACCGACAGGGGAGCGTGTTGGAAACAATGAGCAGTTCTTC. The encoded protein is CSASGPTGERVGNNEQFF.

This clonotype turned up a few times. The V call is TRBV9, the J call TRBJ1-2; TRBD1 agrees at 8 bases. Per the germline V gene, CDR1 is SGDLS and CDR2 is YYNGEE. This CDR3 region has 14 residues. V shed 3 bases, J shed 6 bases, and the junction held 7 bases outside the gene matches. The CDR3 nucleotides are TGTGCCAGCAGCGCCCCGGGACAGGTTAATGGCTACACCTTC. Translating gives CASSAPGQVNGYTF.

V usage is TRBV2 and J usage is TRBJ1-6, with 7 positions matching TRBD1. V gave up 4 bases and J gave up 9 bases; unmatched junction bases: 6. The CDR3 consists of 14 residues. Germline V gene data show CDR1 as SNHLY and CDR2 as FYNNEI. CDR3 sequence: CASSGQGNSSPLHF. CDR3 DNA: TGTGCCAGCAGTGGACAGGGTAATTCTTCACCCCTCCACTTT.